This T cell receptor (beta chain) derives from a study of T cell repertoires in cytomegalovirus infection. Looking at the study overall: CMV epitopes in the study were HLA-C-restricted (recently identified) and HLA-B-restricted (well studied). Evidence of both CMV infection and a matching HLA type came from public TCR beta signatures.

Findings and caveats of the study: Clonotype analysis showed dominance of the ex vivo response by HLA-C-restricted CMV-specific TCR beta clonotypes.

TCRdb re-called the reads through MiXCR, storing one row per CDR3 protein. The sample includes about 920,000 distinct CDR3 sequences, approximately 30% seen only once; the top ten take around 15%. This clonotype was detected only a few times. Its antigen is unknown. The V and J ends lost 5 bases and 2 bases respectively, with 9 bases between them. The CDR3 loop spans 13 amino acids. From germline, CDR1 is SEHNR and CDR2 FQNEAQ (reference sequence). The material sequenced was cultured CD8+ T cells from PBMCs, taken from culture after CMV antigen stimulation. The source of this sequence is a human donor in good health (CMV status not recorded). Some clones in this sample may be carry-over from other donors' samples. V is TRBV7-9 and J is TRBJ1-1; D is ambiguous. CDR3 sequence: CASSPKGNTEAFF. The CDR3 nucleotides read TGTGCCAGCAGCCCGAAGGGTAACACTGAAGCTTTCTTT. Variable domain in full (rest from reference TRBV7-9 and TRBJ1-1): DTGVSQNPRHKITKRGQNVTFRCDPISEHNRLYWYRQTLGQGPEFLTYFQNEAQLEKSRLLSDRFSAERPKGSFSTLEIQRTEQGDSAMYLCASSPKGNTEAFFGQGTRLTVV.